Sequencing of this T cell receptor (beta chain) was carried out in a study of CD8+CD57+ T cells in acquired aplastic anemia. Study in general: Sorted CD4+ and CD8+ cells gave an average of around 3.3 ug of DNA. CD4+ reads averaged about 10.8 million in healthy donors.

The table lists this clonotype with many counts. Its antigen is currently unknown. TCR beta VDJ and CDR3 profiles were obtained from a genomic DNA template. TCRdb called the reads again in MiXCR, with one record for every CDR3 protein. Found here are some 240,000 distinct CDR3 sequences, roughly 35% of them singletons; the top ten hold around 1.1%. This CDR3 has 15 amino acids. Germline V lookup: CDR1 SNHLY, CDR2 FYNNEI. Trimming cost V 5 bases and J 1 base; bases outside gene matches: 6. Study-wide points: Levels of CD8+ Simpson's diversity were not significantly distinct in patients versus controls. Roughly 27 shared CD8+ CDR3s appeared highly expressed within patients' immunodominant clones.

Sequenced: sorted CD4+, CD8+, or CD8+CD57+ T cells (not recorded which) from PBMCs. The chain recombines TRBV2 with TRBJ2-5; 8 positions agree with TRBD1. The sequence derives from a human donor in good health, serving as a control. CDR3 nucleotides: TGTGCCAGCAGTCCCGGGACAGGCATCCAAGAGACCCAGTACTTC. Translated: CASSPGTGIQETQYF.